This T cell receptor beta chain was sequenced in a study of cytomegalovirus exposure and HLA in healthy donors. Germline CDR1 SGHVS, CDR2 FNYEAQ. Trimming took 5 bases from V and 4 from J, leaving 11 bases between them. The CDR3 covers 13 residues. Use of 60 Vbeta and 13 Jbeta primers characterized the PCR. Data came from immunoSEQ multiplex PCR; TCRdb stores just in-frame clones and leaves some out. The sample lists roughly 100,000 clones, 65% to 75% seen once, with about 2.5% in the top ten. Specimen: PBMCs. J is TRBJ1-1 and V is TRBV7-6; D call uncertain. The TCR was taken from a female donor in good health and CMV-seronegative. DNA for the CDR3: TGTGCCAGCAGCACGGGAATTGCCACTGAAGCTTTCTTT. It translates to CASSTGIATEAFF.